One and the same sample provided the 25 T cell receptor beta chains below, sequenced in a study of T cells after yellow fever vaccination. TCRdb re-derived calls from the 5' RACE reads in MiXCR, one entry per CDR3 protein. Of under 300,000 distinct CDR3 sequences listed, about 7% are singletons. The sample in question was CD4+ T cells sorted from PBMCs, obtained 15 days after the yellow fever booster vaccination. These receptor sequences come from a man aged 25-40 years who received the YFV17D yellow fever vaccine.

This clonotype was picked up a small number of times. The chain employs TRBV11-2 and TRBJ2-1; TRBD2 matches 10 bases. CDR1 and CDR2 (germline): SGHAT, FQNNGV. The CDR3 is 18 residues long. Trimming cost V 2 bases and J 6 bases; bases outside gene matches: 13. CDR3: CASSLRSLAGIQSNEQFF. The CDR3 DNA follows: TGTGCCAGCAGCTTAAGGTCACTAGCGGGAATCCAATCCAATGAGCAGTTCTTC.

At least ten counts were recorded for this clonotype. This chain links TRBV5-1 with TRBJ1-5; 7 nucleotides match TRBD1. Germline V gene data show CDR1 as SGHRS and CDR2 as YFSETQ. The V and J ends lost 0 bases and 4 bases, in that order; junction bases with no gene match: 4. The CDR3 length is 15 residues. CDR3 nucleotide sequence: TGCGCCAGCAGCTTGGCAGGACAGGAAAATCAGCCCCAGCATTTT. Protein product: CASSLAGQENQPQHF. Looking up the rest from reference TRBV5-1 and TRBJ1-5 gives the full variable domain: KAGVTQTPRYLIKTRGQQVTLSCSPISGHRSVSWYQQTPGQGLQFLFEYFSETQRNKGNFPGRFSGRQFSNSRSEMNVSTLELGDSALYLCASSLAGQENQPQHFGDGTRLSIL.

This clonotype was found a few times. J is TRBJ2-1 and V is TRBV12-3 or TRBV12-4; D is possibly TRBD1 or TRBD2 (5 bases each). Trimming cost V 4 bases and J 5 bases, with 15 bases left between them. CDR3 length: 15 residues. CDR3 DNA: TGTGCCAGCAGTTCGGGGCAGCGGCGGGACAATGAGCAGTTCTTC. This sequence encodes CASSSGQRRDNEQFF.

This clonotype was picked up a small number of times. The V and J genes are TRBV12-3 or TRBV12-4 and TRBJ2-7, with 8 bases identical to TRBD2. The CDR3 covers 15 residues. V was pared by 8 bases and J by 5 bases, with 14 bases of the junction left unmatched. CDR3 coding DNA: TGTGCCAGCGTGGGTCTCAGCGGGAGAGAGAACGAGCAGTACTTC. Protein: CASVGLSGRENEQYF.

The chain employs TRBV20-1 and TRBJ2-1; TRBD1 matches 9 bases. V was pared by 3 bases and J by 3 bases, with 6 bases of the junction left unmatched. CDR3 length equals 15 residues. Germline V gene data show CDR1 as DFQATT and CDR2 as SNEGSKA (reference sequence). This chain's CDR3 is CSASWGQGGYNEQFF. The CDR3 DNA follows: TGCAGTGCTAGTTGGGGACAGGGCGGCTACAATGAGCAGTTCTTC.

The rearrangement uses TRBV5-1 and TRBJ2-2; D is perhaps TRBD2 (5 bases). V was clipped by 6 bases and J by 3 bases, with 6 bases between them. The CDR3 has 12 residues. Germline V CDR1 and CDR2: SGHRS, YFSETQ. The CDR3 region has the DNA TGCGCCAGCAAGAGGGACACCGGGGAGCTGTTTTTT. It yields the protein CASKRDTGELFF.

This clonotype has at least ten counts. The chain has TRBV28 and TRBJ2-3, with D possibly being TRBD2 (7 bases). V lost 4 bases to trimming and J lost 2 bases, with 16 bases between them. The CDR3 is 16 amino acids. In germline, CDR1 is MDHEN, CDR2 SYDVKM. CDR3 nucleotides: TGTGCCAGCAGTTCTCGGGGGGCTGGGGCCACAGATACGCAGTATTTT. As protein: CASSSRGAGATDTQYF. Full variable domain (remainder filled in from reference TRBV28 and TRBJ2-3): DVKVTQSSRYLVKRTGEKVFLECVQDMDHENMFWYRQDPGLGLRLIYFSYDVKMKEKGDIPEGYSVSREKKERFSLILESASTNQTSMYLCASSSRGAGATDTQYFGPGTRLTVL.

This clonotype was seen many times. One end of the junction varies from germline; a read error may be responsible. The chain has TRBV7-7 and TRBJ2-2, with D perhaps TRBD1 or TRBD2 (6 bases each). The CDR3 sequence is 15 residues long. CDR1 SSHAT and CDR2 FNYEAQ come from the germline V gene (reference sequence). The CDR3 region has the DNA TGTGCTAGCAGCTTAGGAGGGGGTAAAACCGGGGAGCTGTTTTTT. Its protein is CASSLGGGKTGELFF.

The chain has TRBV20-1 and TRBJ2-1, with 7 bases matching TRBD1. The junction had 1 base not matched to a gene; V was cut back by 3 bases and J by 2 bases. CDR1 DFQATT and CDR2 SNEGSKA come from the germline V gene (reference sequence). The CDR3 contains 13 residues. CDR3 sequence reads: CSARQGAYNEQFF. The DNA of the CDR3 is TGCAGTGCTAGGCAGGGGGCCTACAATGAGCAGTTCTTC.

This clonotype was seen ten or more times. V is TRBV28 and J is TRBJ2-5, with 8 nucleotides matching TRBD2. The J segment lost 4 bases and the V segment lost 4 bases, leaving 5 bases of the junction unmatched. Per germline, CDR1 MDHEN and CDR2 SYDVKM. This CDR3 is built from 14 residues. The CDR3 here is CASSSGRGSETQYF. CDR3 nucleotides: TGTGCCAGCAGTTCCGGGAGGGGCTCAGAGACCCAGTACTTC.

This clonotype came up a few times. V is TRBV7-2 and J is TRBJ2-4; D is ambiguous. There are 14 residues in the CDR3. Germline V gene data show CDR1 as SGHTA and CDR2 as FQGNSA. Trimming left V 5 bases short and J 0 bases short, with 8 bases between. CDR3 protein: CASSAGLAKNIQYF. DNA for the CDR3: TGTGCCAGCAGCGCTGGGCTAGCCAAAAACATTCAGTACTTC.

This clonotype was counted between two and nine times. This sequence joins TRBV19 and TRBJ2-7; the match to TRBD1 covers 8 bases. The CDR3 totals 16 residues. V was clipped by 5 bases and J by 0 bases; unmatched bases: 9. Germline V lookup: CDR1 LNHDA, CDR2 SQIVND (reference sequence). Here the CDR3 DNA reads TGTGCCAGTAGTGCCGGGACAGGCGTAAGCTCCTACGAGCAGTACTTC. Its protein product is CASSAGTGVSSYEQYF.

About this clonotype itself: No conserved phenylalanine or tryptophan is present at the end of the CDR3, so a read error is the likely explanation. J is TRBJ1-5 and V is TRBV6-5, with D perhaps TRBD1 (6 bases). Germline V lookup: CDR1 MNHEY, CDR2 SVGAGI. The V and J ends lost 2 bases and 1 base respectively, with 12 bases between them. CDR3 length: 16 amino acids. The CDR3 DNA reads as TGTGCCAGCAGTTACCAGGCAGGGGTGAGCAATCAGCCCCAGCATCTT. This encodes CASSYQAGVSNQPQHL.

This clonotype has more than one count but fewer than ten. J is TRBJ1-1 and V is TRBV29-1; D is unclear. The germline V gene has CDR1 SQVTM and CDR2 ANQGSEA. The CDR3 runs to 14 residues. V gave up 4 bases and J gave up 5 bases, with 17 bases separating them. This chain's CDR3 is CSVGQASKRTEAFF. The CDR3 coding sequence is TGCAGCGTTGGTCAGGCGAGCAAACGGACTGAAGCTTTCTTT.

V and J are TRBV6-5 and TRBJ1-1, with D hard to call. Germline values: CDR1 MNHEY, CDR2 SVGAGI. The CDR3 spans 14 residues. The germline V and J ends were trimmed by 2 bases and 1 base, with 8 bases remaining between them. This CDR3 reads CASSYMEGNTEAFF. CDR3 sequence (DNA): TGTGCCAGCAGTTACATGGAAGGGAACACTGAAGCTTTCTTT.

This chain joins TRBV12-3 or TRBV12-4 and TRBJ2-7; D may match TRBD1 or TRBD2 (5 bases each). The CDR3 loop spans 14 amino acids. V lost 7 bases, J lost 3 bases, and 16 bases lay in between. This CDR3 reads CASKPRMGDYEQYF. The DNA for the CDR3 is TGTGCCAGCAAACCGCGGATGGGGGACTACGAGCAGTACTTC.

To note about this clonotype: With a much larger clone just one base away, this may be a read error. The chain carries TRBV12-3 or TRBV12-4 and TRBJ1-1, with D hard to call. The CDR3 is made up of 12 amino acids. Trimming took off 3 bases at V and 6 bases at J, with 8 bases between the two ends. In DNA form, the CDR3 reads TGTGCCAGCAGTTTGGACGTGGCTGAAGCTTTCTTT. Encoded protein: CASSLDVAEAFF.

This clonotype was seen ten or more times. V and J are TRBV5-1 and TRBJ2-2; D is perhaps TRBD1 (6 bases). Germline CDR1 is SGHRS and CDR2 is YFSETQ. Trimming removed 5 bases at V and 4 bases at J, with 18 bases between. This CDR3 contains 16 residues. CDR3: CASRPGTHSSTGELFF. For the CDR3, the DNA is TGCGCCAGCAGGCCCGGGACACATTCGAGCACCGGGGAGCTGTTTTTT.

V gene TRBV27 combines with J gene TRBJ2-5; D remains ambiguous. Germline V gene lookup returns CDR1 MNHEY and CDR2 SMNVEV (reference sequence). Trimming pared 8 bases from V and 5 bases from J, leaving 15 bases between. CDR3 length: 13 amino acids. In nucleotides, the CDR3 is TGTGCCAGCGCTCCCGGGTGGCGGGAGACCCAGTACTTC. This encodes CASAPGWRETQYF.

J is TRBJ2-3 and V is TRBV18; D is unresolved. The CDR3 runs 12 residues. Trimming shortened V by 3 bases and J by 5 bases, and 6 bases separated the two germline ends. The germline CDR1 and CDR2 sequences are KGHSH and LQKENI. CDR3 DNA: TGTGCCAGCTCACCCTCGAGAGATACGCAGTATTTT. This codes for CASSPSRDTQYF.

Only a few counts were recorded for this clonotype. This chain joins TRBV10-3 and TRBJ2-7; 10 nucleotides agree with TRBD2. Trimming at V came to 0 bases and at J to 2 bases, leaving 4 bases not matched to a gene. Germline CDR1 and CDR2: ENHRY and SYGVKD. This CDR3 comprises 16 residues. Here the CDR3 reads CAISESLAGDAYEQYF. Here the CDR3 DNA reads TGTGCCATCAGTGAGTCTCTAGCGGGGGATGCCTACGAGCAGTACTTC.

This clonotype was seen a few times. The gene calls are TRBV7-9 and TRBJ1-1; D is uncertain. Deletions cut 5 bases from V and 1 base from J, with 8 bases between. The CDR3 covers 13 residues. Germline V gene lookup returns CDR1 SEHNR and CDR2 FQNEAQ (reference sequence). CDR3 loop: CASSNLENTEAFF. CDR3 in DNA: TGTGCCAGCAGCAACTTAGAGAACACTGAAGCTTTCTTT. Filled out from reference TRBV7-9 and TRBJ1-1, the complete variable domain reads DTGVSQNPRHKITKRGQNVTFRCDPISEHNRLYWYRQTLGQGPEFLTYFQNEAQLEKSRLLSDRFSAERPKGSFSTLEIQRTEQGDSAMYLCASSNLENTEAFFGQGTRLTVV.

This clonotype was seen a handful of times. The chain recombines TRBV6-1 with TRBJ2-2; D unresolved. Germline CDR1 is MNHNS and CDR2 is SASEGT. The V end was cut by 10 bases, the J end by 4 bases, with 13 bases between. The CDR3 has 13 amino acids. The CDR3 DNA is TGTGCCACTTGGGGTCTGCGCACCGGGGAGCTGTTTTTT. Its protein product is CATWGLRTGELFF.

In its sample, this clonotype was seen many times. The gene calls are TRBV4-3 and TRBJ1-4; D not resolved. Germline CDR1 reads LGHNA; CDR2 reads YSLEER. There are 13 residues in the CDR3. Between the trimmed V and J ends, which lost 0 bases and 8 bases, there was a span of 7 bases. CDR3 in amino acids: CASSQDRGEKLFF. Written as DNA, the CDR3 is TGCGCCAGCAGCCAAGACCGTGGGGAAAAACTGTTTTTT.

This clonotype was counted ten times or more. The chain has TRBV20-1 and TRBJ1-5; no reliable D call. V was cut by 1 base and J by 4 bases, with 8 bases left in between. Per the germline V gene, CDR1 is DFQATT and CDR2 is SNEGSKA (reference sequence). This CDR3 has 13 residues. DNA for the CDR3: TGCAGTGCTAGAGCGGAAGTTAATCAGCCCCAGCATTTT. Translating it yields CSARAEVNQPQHF.